This passage covers 13 T cell receptor beta chains from one sample sequenced in a study of T cells after yellow fever vaccination. MiXCR, applied by TCRdb to the 5' RACE reads, yields one record per CDR3 protein. There are over 300,000 distinct CDR3 sequences in the sample; around 6.8% occur only once, and 15% to 20% lies in the top ten. The sequencing here drew on PBMCs, taken approximately 47 days after the first yellow fever vaccination. All receptors come from a man in his late teens or twenties who received the YFV17D yellow fever vaccine.

The CDR3 DNA follows: TGTGCCAGTACCGTCACAGGGGGGAAAGAGACCCAGTACTTC. This translates into CASTVTGGKETQYF. The chain combines TRBV19 with TRBJ2-5; 8 bases are a match to TRBD1. CDR3 length: 14 residues. Germline assignment: CDR1 LNHDA and CDR2 SQIVND (reference sequence). V gave up 7 bases and J gave up 3 bases; unmatched junction bases: 7.

This chain links TRBV6-1 with TRBJ1-6; D may be TRBD1 (5 bases). The CDR3 is 16 residues long. V was clipped by 8 bases and J by 12 bases, with 26 bases between them. Germline values: CDR1 MNHNS, CDR2 SASEGT. CDR3 region: CASLPSWGDINLPLHF. The CDR3, as DNA: TGTGCCAGCTTACCGAGTTGGGGGGATATTAATCTACCCCTCCACTTT.

This clonotype turned up a few times. The chain uses TRBV4-3 and TRBJ1-2, with 10 bases identical to TRBD1. The V and J ends lost 3 bases and 4 bases, in that order; junction bases with no gene match: 17. This CDR3 comprises 19 residues. Germline CDR1 LGHNA, CDR2 YSLEER. For the CDR3, the DNA is TGCGCCAGCAGCCAGGAAGTCCCGGGACAGGGGATCGTATCCTATGGCTACACCTTC. This encodes CASSQEVPGQGIVSYGYTF.

V gene TRBV7-9 combines with J gene TRBJ2-2; D gene unclear. The CDR3 contains 15 residues. Germline V gene data show CDR1 as SEHNR and CDR2 as FQNEAQ (reference sequence). V was cut by 5 bases and J by 6 bases, with 16 bases left in between. This CDR3 reads CASSLILGVAGELFF. CDR3 nucleotides: TGTGCCAGCAGCCTAATTCTTGGGGTCGCCGGGGAGCTGTTTTTT.

V gene TRBV10-3 combines with J gene TRBJ2-1; tentatively, D is TRBD2 (5 bases). Germline V CDR1 and CDR2: ENHRY, SYGVKD. The CDR3 spans 13 residues. V lost 3 bases and J 3 bases, leaving 6 bases between the germline ends. CDR3 amino acids: CAISDAGYNEQFF. In nucleotides, the CDR3 is TGTGCCATCAGTGATGCGGGCTACAATGAGCAGTTCTTC.

The table lists this clonotype with a few counts. This chain connects TRBV19 to TRBJ1-5; D is ambiguous. With 7 bases removed from V and 0 bases from J, the gap between germline ends came to 16 bases. Germline CDR1 is LNHDA and CDR2 is SQIVND (reference sequence). This CDR3 is built from 16 residues. CDR3 protein: CASNVDPTDSNQPQHF. CDR3 bases: TGTGCCAGTAACGTGGATCCGACGGATAGCAATCAGCCCCAGCATTTT.

The rearrangement uses TRBV7-9 and TRBJ2-7; D is tentatively TRBD1 or TRBD2 (5 bases each). Germline-derived CDR1 and CDR2 are SEHNR and FQNEAQ (reference sequence). This CDR3 region has 15 residues. Trimming cost V 5 bases and J 3 bases, with 17 bases left between them. The CDR3 loop is CASSLGDGSNYEQYV. In nucleotides, the CDR3 is TGTGCCAGCAGCCTAGGGGACGGAAGTAACTACGAGCAGTACGTC.

This clonotype came up many times. The chain joins TRBV6-1 to TRBJ2-2, with unresolved D. There are 13 residues in the CDR3. In germline, CDR1 is MNHNS, CDR2 SASEGT. V lost 5 bases and J 1 base, leaving 5 bases between the germline ends. The CDR3: CASSMLNTGELFF. CDR3 in DNA: TGTGCCAGCAGTATGTTGAACACCGGGGAGCTGTTTTTT.

Many counts were recorded for this clonotype. This chain joins TRBV27 and TRBJ2-1; 7 bases are shared with TRBD1. This CDR3 has 15 amino acids. Germline loops: CDR1 MNHEY, CDR2 SMNVEV (reference sequence). Trimming at V came to 6 bases and at J to 10 bases, leaving 15 bases not matched to a gene. Here the CDR3 reads CASSPQGLSLREQFF. In nucleotides, the CDR3 is TGTGCCAGCAGCCCACAGGGGCTTAGCTTACGCGAGCAGTTCTTC.

The chain couples TRBV5-1 to TRBJ1-5, with D maybe TRBD1 (5 bases). V shed 4 bases and J shed 2 bases, with 13 bases lying between them. The germline CDR1 and CDR2 sequences are SGHRS and YFSETQ. CDR3 size: 15 residues. CDR3 residues: CASSPGWGGNQPQHF. The CDR3 DNA follows: TGCGCCAGCAGCCCAGGGTGGGGCGGCAATCAGCCCCAGCATTTT.

This clonotype was detected ten times or more. The chain uses TRBV12-3 or TRBV12-4 and TRBJ2-3, with D unclear. This CDR3 has 16 amino acids. Trimming left V 0 bases short and J 0 bases short, with 10 bases between. DNA for the CDR3: TGTGCCAGCAGTTTAGCTGTCGGATCTAGCACAGATACGCAGTATTTT. This encodes CASSLAVGSSTDTQYF.

This clonotype was picked up a small number of times. This sequence joins TRBV5-6 and TRBJ1-2; 7 bases are shared with TRBD1. Germline-derived CDR1 and CDR2 are SGHDT and YYEEEE. This CDR3 has 19 residues. With 4 bases clipped from V and 8 bases from J, the junction kept 26 bases outside the gene matches. The CDR3 loop reads CASSKKRPEGQITLEGYTF. Here the CDR3 DNA reads TGTGCCAGCAGCAAAAAACGACCCGAGGGACAGATCACTCTCGAGGGCTACACCTTC.

This clonotype was detected only a few times. An end of the junction does not agree with germline; a read error may underlie this. The chain recombines TRBV5-5 with TRBJ2-7; 7 bases align to TRBD2. This CDR3 has 14 residues. CDR1 and CDR2 from the germline V gene are SGHKS and YYEKEE (reference sequence). CDR3 amino acids: CASTLGGGAYEQYF. The CDR3 coding sequence is TGTGCCAGCACCTTGGGGGGGGGGGCCTACGAGCAGTACTTC.